Listed here are 20 T cell receptor beta chains from one sample, sequenced in a study of cytomegalovirus exposure and HLA in healthy donors. It was with 60 Vbeta and 13 Jbeta primers that the PCR ran. Sequenced by immunoSEQ multiplex PCR; TCRdb stores in-frame clones only, minus some. The profile shows about 130,000 clones, approximately 60% of them singletons. The sequencing input was PBMCs. These receptors all come from a human donor in good health.

The chain recombines TRBV7-9 with TRBJ1-5; D not resolved. The CDR3 has 14 amino acids. Germline V gene lookup returns CDR1 SEHNR and CDR2 FQNEAQ (reference sequence). Trimming stripped 1 base from V and 4 bases from J, with 8 bases between. CDR3: CASSLDLLNQPQHF. The CDR3 DNA reads as TGTGCCAGCAGCTTAGATTTACTAAATCAGCCCCAGCATTTT.

Concerning this clone: The junction shows a germline mismatch at one end, possibly a read error. The rearrangement uses TRBV27 and TRBJ2-5; D is possibly TRBD1 (7 bases). From germline, CDR1 is MNHEY and CDR2 SMNVEV (reference sequence). The CDR3 has 14 amino acids. The CDR3 DNA follows: TGTGCCAGCAAGGAGGGGGCAGGCCAAGAGGCCCAGTACTTC. Residues: CASKEGAGQEAQYF.

The chain combines TRBV28 with TRBJ1-2, with D uncertain. Germline loops: CDR1 MDHEN, CDR2 SYDVKM. Trimming stripped 3 bases from V and 7 bases from J, with 9 bases between. The CDR3 runs 12 residues. In nucleotides, the CDR3 is TGTGCCAGCAGTTTCGAGGTGGGTGGCTACACCTTC. This codes for CASSFEVGGYTF.

The CDR3 DNA sequence: TGTGCCAGCAGCTTACTCCCCCGGGCGGACAGAAACACTGAAGCTTTCTTT. Protein: CASSLLPRADRNTEAFF. The rearrangement uses TRBV7-3 and TRBJ1-1; D perhaps matches TRBD1 (6 bases). Germline assignment: CDR1 SGHTA and CDR2 FQGTGA. This CDR3 contains 17 residues. The ends were cut back, 2 bases at V and 2 bases at J, with 18 bases in the middle.

This chain connects TRBV5-5 to TRBJ2-3; a possible D gene is TRBD1 (5 bases). Per the germline V gene, CDR1 is SGHKS and CDR2 is YYEKEE (reference sequence). The CDR3 extends over 14 amino acids. Trimming removed 1 base from V and 2 bases from J, with 8 bases in between. The CDR3 DNA is TGTGCCAGCAGCTTGAGACAGTCCACAGATACGCAGTATTTT. It is translated as CASSLRQSTDTQYF.

Points on this clone: The same CDR3 is also encoded by other DNA sequences in this sample. V and J are TRBV6-6 and TRBJ2-7; TRBD2 agrees at 15 bases. This CDR3 has 16 amino acids. V shed 6 bases, J shed 5 bases, and the junction held 8 bases outside the gene matches. Germline V lookup: CDR1 MNHNY, CDR2 SVGAGI (reference sequence). The CDR3 here is CASRGTSGRPLNEQYF. The CDR3 DNA sequence: TGTGCCAGCAGGGGGACTAGCGGGAGGCCTTTGAACGAGCAGTACTTC.

V gene TRBV5-1 combines with J gene TRBJ1-2, with 8 bases lining up with TRBD1. Per germline, CDR1 SGHRS and CDR2 YFSETQ. The J segment lost 0 bases and the V segment lost 2 bases, leaving 0 bases of the junction unmatched. The CDR3 has 14 residues. The CDR3 bases are TGCGCCAGCAGCTTACAGGGGGCTAACTATGGCTACACCTTC. The encoded protein is CASSLQGANYGYTF.

The chain links TRBV13 to TRBJ2-7; 9 bases are a match to TRBD2. This CDR3 contains 15 residues. With 5 bases clipped from V and 2 bases from J, the junction kept 7 bases outside the gene matches. Germline values: CDR1 PRHDT, CDR2 FYEKMQ (reference sequence). Here the CDR3 reads CASSVRTSVTYEQYF. CDR3 nucleotide sequence: TGTGCCAGCAGCGTTCGGACTAGCGTAACCTACGAGCAGTACTTC.

V is TRBV5-1 and J is TRBJ2-1; 7 bases match TRBD1. J lost 8 bases, V lost 0 bases, and 5 bases had no gene match. Germline lookup yields CDR1 SGHRS and CDR2 YFSETQ. The CDR3 extends over 14 amino acids. The CDR3 sequence: CASSLGQGVDEQFF. CDR3 sequence (DNA): TGCGCCAGCAGCTTGGGACAGGGAGTGGATGAGCAGTTCTTC.

V usage is TRBV27 and J usage is TRBJ2-1; possible D gene TRBD1, 6 bases. Trimming took 3 bases from V and 6 from J, leaving 9 bases between them. The CDR3 consists of 13 residues. CDR1 is MNHEY and CDR2 is SMNVEV in the germline V gene (reference sequence). CDR3 in DNA: TGTGCCAGCAGTTTTACGACAGGCAATGAGCAGTTCTTC. This gives the protein CASSFTTGNEQFF.

The CDR3 reads CASRRDTGAVYQPQHF. Here the CDR3 DNA reads TGTGCCAGCAGGCGAGATACAGGGGCTGTATATCAGCCCCAGCATTTT. The V call is TRBV28, the J call TRBJ1-5; 7 bases map to TRBD1. This CDR3 comprises 16 residues. Germline trimming cut 6 bases from V and 5 bases from J; bases unmatched to any gene: 13. Germline V gene sequence: CDR1 MDHEN, CDR2 SYDVKM. Complete variable domain (other parts from reference TRBV28 and TRBJ1-5): DVKVTQSSRYLVKRTGEKVFLECVQDMDHENMFWYRQDPGLGLRLIYFSYDVKMKEKGDIPEGYSVSREKKERFSLILESASTNQTSMYLCASRRDTGAVYQPQHFGDGTRLSIL.

The genes are TRBV2 and TRBJ2-5; D remains ambiguous. Germline V gene data show CDR1 as SNHLY and CDR2 as FYNNEI. Trimming removed 10 bases at V and 2 bases at J, with 14 bases between. The CDR3 is 13 residues long. CDR3 sequence: CATNPPSQETQYF. The CDR3 nucleotides read TGTGCCACCAACCCGCCCAGTCAAGAGACCCAGTACTTC.

CDR3 in amino acids: CASSQNRNQNYGYTF. The CDR3 DNA is TGCGCCAGCAGCCAAAACAGAAACCAGAACTATGGCTACACCTTC. The chain carries TRBV4-3 and TRBJ1-2; D is unclear. Germline-derived CDR1 and CDR2 are LGHNA and YSLEER. Trimming removed 2 bases from V and 2 bases from J, with 12 bases in between. The CDR3 consists of 15 residues.

This clone has more than one count but fewer than ten. The V and J genes are TRBV11-3 and TRBJ2-6; TRBD2 matches at 8 bases. CDR1 and CDR2 (germline): SGHNT, YENEEA. The length of the CDR3 is 18 residues. V lost 0 bases and J lost 0; bases outside the gene matches: 4. CDR3 nucleotides: TGTGCCAGCAGCTTAGAACTAGCGGAGAGCTCTGGGGCCAACGTCCTGACTTTC. Translating gives CASSLELAESSGANVLTF.

This clone came up a few times. V is TRBV19 and J is TRBJ2-1; 8 positions match TRBD1. The CDR3 is 12 residues long. V lost 4 bases and J lost 9; bases outside the gene matches: 2. The germline V gene encodes CDR1 LNHDA and CDR2 SQIVND (reference sequence). This chain's CDR3 is CASSTGQAEQFF. The CDR3, as DNA: TGTGCCAGTAGTACGGGACAGGCTGAGCAGTTCTTC.

The rearrangement uses TRBV6-1 and TRBJ2-7; 7 nucleotides agree with TRBD2. Trimming removed 4 bases from V and 5 bases from J; junction bases left unmatched: 5. This CDR3 comprises 13 residues. Germline V lookup: CDR1 MNHNS, CDR2 SASEGT. CDR3 in DNA: TGTGCCAGCAGTGGACTCCTAGCGGACGAGCAGTACTTC. This encodes CASSGLLADEQYF.

The V and J genes are TRBV9 and TRBJ2-3, with a weak D call TRBD2 (5 bases). There are 14 residues in the CDR3. CDR1 and CDR2 (germline): SGDLS, YYNGEE. Trimming took off 3 bases at V and 3 bases at J, with 11 bases between the two ends. As DNA, the CDR3 is TGTGCCAGCAGCGGAGGGCCCGGGACAGATACGCAGTATTTT. Amino acids: CASSGGPGTDTQYF.

The rearrangement uses TRBV7-9 and TRBJ2-2; 10 nucleotides agree with TRBD2. J gave up 3 bases and V 5 bases, and 15 bases lay outside the gene matches. There are 19 residues in the CDR3. Germline V gives CDR1 SEHNR, CDR2 FQNEAQ (reference sequence). CDR3 in DNA: TGTGCCAGCAGCCCCCGGTCGGGACTAGCGCAACTCGACACCGGGGAGCTGTTTTTT. This encodes CASSPRSGLAQLDTGELFF. Full variable domain (remainder filled in from reference TRBV7-9 and TRBJ2-2): DTGVSQNPRHKITKRGQNVTFRCDPISEHNRLYWYRQTLGQGPEFLTYFQNEAQLEKSRLLSDRFSAERPKGSFSTLEIQRTEQGDSAMYLCASSPRSGLAQLDTGELFFGEGSRLTVL.

In its sample, this clone was seen a few times. The chain joins TRBV4-1 to TRBJ1-3; D remains unclear. The CDR3 totals 16 residues. The V gene's germline CDR1 is MGHRA and CDR2 YSYEKL. With 0 bases removed from V and 4 bases from J, the gap between germline ends came to 13 bases. The CDR3 DNA reads as TGCGCCAGCAGCCAAGAAAGCGCGGCGCCGGGAAACACCATATATTTT. It is translated as CASSQESAAPGNTIYF.

This clone was found a few times. This chain links TRBV10-3 with TRBJ2-5; 10 bases are shared with TRBD2. The V gene end was trimmed by 10 bases and the J gene end by 5 bases; junction bases not matched to a gene: 1. CDR1 and CDR2 from the germline V gene are ENHRY and SYGVKD. CDR3 length equals 11 residues. CDR3 protein: CATAGGETQYF. In DNA, the CDR3 is TGTGCCACAGCGGGGGGGGAGACCCAGTACTTC.